Shown below are 16 T cell receptor beta chains from a single sample sequenced in a study of CD8+CD57+ T cells in acquired aplastic anemia. TCR beta VDJ combinations and CDR3 sequences were profiled from genomic DNA. Each CDR3 protein is one row after TCRdb ran MiXCR on the reads. Among about 160,000 distinct CDR3 sequences listed, about 50% were seen once. Sequencing involved patients with CD8+CD57+ cell expansion previously shown by flow cytometry. Sequenced: sorted CD4+, CD8+, or CD8+CD57+ T cells (not recorded which) from PBMCs. These receptors were obtained from a human donor with aplastic anemia.

Comment on this clonotype: A much bigger clone sits one base away, suggesting this may be a read error. The chain is built from TRBV12-3 or TRBV12-4 and TRBJ1-5; 10 positions match TRBD1. The CDR3 length is 13 residues. As DNA, the CDR3 is TGTGCCAGCGCGGGGACAGGGGATCAGCTCCAGCATTTT. As protein: CASAGTGDQLQHF.

This clonotype appeared many times. CDR3 in amino acids: CASSDTSESTDTQYF. The CDR3 coding sequence is TGTGCCAGCAGTGACACGAGCGAATCGACAGATACGCAGTATTTT. The chain uses TRBV6-4 and TRBJ2-3; D uncertain. V was trimmed by 2 bases and J by 3 bases, leaving 12 bases between them. The CDR3 loop spans 15 amino acids. Germline V gives CDR1 MRHNA, CDR2 SNTAGT.

V and J are TRBV19 and TRBJ1-1; D unclear. V lost 8 bases to trimming and J lost 9 bases, with 13 bases between them. The CDR3 has 11 amino acids. CDR1 is LNHDA and CDR2 is SQIVND in the germline V gene (reference sequence). CDR3 residues: CASGTTAQAFF. CDR3 DNA: TGTGCCAGTGGAACCACGGCCCAAGCTTTCTTT.

At least ten counts were recorded for this clonotype. The V gene is TRBV24-1, the J gene TRBJ2-1; 9 bases are a match to TRBD1. Per germline, CDR1 KGHDR and CDR2 SFDVKD. J gave up 8 bases and V 3 bases, and 10 bases lay outside the gene matches. This CDR3 comprises 16 residues. CDR3 in DNA: TGTGCCACCAGTGATAAAACGGGACAGGGAGGCGATGAGCAGTTCTTC. It is translated as CATSDKTGQGGDEQFF.

In its sample, this clonotype was seen a few times. The chain couples TRBV2 to TRBJ2-5, with 8 bases matching TRBD2. Unmatched junction bases numbered 5, after V lost 6 bases and J lost 2 bases. Germline values: CDR1 SNHLY, CDR2 FYNNEI. This CDR3 is built from 14 residues. DNA for the CDR3: TGTGCCAGCAGGAGGACTAGCAATCAAGAGACCCAGTACTTC. Its translation: CASRRTSNQETQYF. The variable domain in full, completed from reference TRBV2 and TRBJ2-5, reads EPEVTQTPSHQVTQMGQEVILRCVPISNHLYFYWYRQILGQKVEFLVSFYNNEISEKSEIFDDQFSVERPDGSNFTLKIRSTKLEDSAMYFCASRRTSNQETQYFGPGTRLLVL.

This clonotype has just a few counts. This chain uses TRBV24-1 with TRBJ1-2; maybe TRBD1 (5 bases). The CDR3 contains 14 residues. Germline V CDR1 and CDR2: KGHDR, SFDVKD. With 3 bases removed from V and 6 bases from J, the gap between germline ends came to 13 bases. The CDR3 sequence is CATSDQPQGNGYTF. DNA for the CDR3: TGTGCCACCAGTGATCAACCTCAGGGCAATGGCTACACCTTC.

This clonotype was observed at least ten times. The V and J genes are TRBV9 and TRBJ2-5; tentative D call: TRBD2 (6 bases). Germline V gives CDR1 SGDLS, CDR2 YYNGEE. This CDR3 is 15 amino acids long. V lost 0 bases and J 2 bases, leaving 11 bases between the germline ends. CDR3 protein: CASSVGGNQQETQYF. In DNA, the CDR3 is TGTGCCAGCAGCGTAGGCGGGAACCAACAAGAGACCCAGTACTTC.

In this sample, this clonotype turned up a few times. CDR3 in amino acids: CASSEGNLDTQYF. DNA of the CDR3: TGTGCCAGCAGTGAAGGGAATTTGGATACGCAGTATTTT. The chain combines TRBV25-1 with TRBJ2-3; D gene ambiguous. Trimming cost V 2 bases and J 6 bases, with 9 bases left between them. This CDR3 contains 13 residues. Per the germline V gene, CDR1 is MGHDK and CDR2 is SYGVNS. The full variable domain, completed using reference TRBV25-1 and TRBJ2-3, is EADIYQTPRYLVIGTGKKITLECSQTMGHDKMYWYQQDPGMELHLIHYSYGVNSTEKGDLSSESTVSRIRTEHFPLTLESARPSHTSQYLCASSEGNLDTQYFGPGTRLTVL.

The CDR3 DNA reads TGTGCCAGCAGCAGGACTAGGGGAGATACGCAGTATTTT. Encoded protein: CASSRTRGDTQYF. This rearrangement joins TRBV7-9 to TRBJ2-3; 7 bases line up with TRBD2. Germline V gives CDR1 SEHNR, CDR2 FQNEAQ (reference sequence). The CDR3 has 13 residues. V trimming: 5 bases; J trimming: 5 bases; junction bases outside the gene matches: 4.

A single count supports this clonotype. This chain connects TRBV11-1 to TRBJ2-3; 9 bases line up with TRBD2. The CDR3 runs to 16 residues. Germline loops: CDR1 SGHAT, CDR2 FQDESV (reference sequence). J gave up 3 bases and V 2 bases, and 6 bases lay outside the gene matches. CDR3 in amino acids: CASSLRGGGGTDTQYF. CDR3 in DNA: TGTGCCAGCAGCTTACGTGGCGGGGGGGGTACAGATACGCAGTATTTT.

This clonotype has ten or more counts. The rearrangement joins TRBV7-9 to TRBJ2-6, with D perhaps TRBD1 (6 bases). The CDR3 has 16 amino acids. Trimming shortened V by 5 bases and J by 2 bases, and 13 bases separated the two germline ends. Germline lookup yields CDR1 SEHNR and CDR2 FQNEAQ (reference sequence). The CDR3 DNA sequence: TGTGCCAGCAGCCAAAGGGACATTCCTGGGGCCAACGTCCTGACTTTC. Translated: CASSQRDIPGANVLTF. Looking up the rest from reference TRBV7-9 and TRBJ2-6 gives the full variable domain: DTGVSQNPRHKITKRGQNVTFRCDPISEHNRLYWYRQTLGQGPEFLTYFQNEAQLEKSRLLSDRFSAERPKGSFSTLEIQRTEQGDSAMYLCASSQRDIPGANVLTFGAGSRLTVL.

This clonotype was observed a handful of times. This chain connects TRBV6-1 to TRBJ1-1, with TRBD1 identical over 7 bases. Germline CDR1 MNHNS, CDR2 SASEGT. Germline trimming cut 7 bases from V and 0 bases from J; bases unmatched to any gene: 5. The CDR3 has 14 amino acids. The CDR3 nucleotides are TGTGCCAGCACCTTAGGGGGCTTGAACACTGAAGCTTTCTTT. It specifies CASTLGGLNTEAFF.

The chain recombines TRBV20-1 with TRBJ1-1; D gene ambiguous. The germline CDR1 and CDR2 sequences are DFQATT and SNEGSKA (reference sequence). There are 13 residues in the CDR3. The V gene lost 3 bases and the J gene lost 0 bases, with 8 bases spanning the gap. CDR3 bases: TGCAGTGCTAGCCAGGCTATGAACACTGAAGCTTTCTTT. This codes for CSASQAMNTEAFF.

The CDR3 DNA sequence: TGTGCCAGCAGTGAATACAGAGGGGTCTACGAGCAGTACTTC. Translating gives CASSEYRGVYEQYF. This rearrangement joins TRBV2 to TRBJ2-7; TRBD1 or TRBD2 may be the D gene (5 bases each). The CDR3 runs to 14 residues. Germline-derived CDR1 and CDR2 are SNHLY and FYNNEI. V lost 2 bases and J lost 3, with 11 bases in between.

The CDR3 DNA is TGTGCCACCAGTGACCGGAGCGGGACCCACCAAGAGACCCAGTACTTC. Protein product: CATSDRSGTHQETQYF. This chain connects TRBV24-1 to TRBJ2-5; TRBD2 aligns across 7 bases. The CDR3 is 16 amino acids. The germline V gene has CDR1 KGHDR and CDR2 SFDVKD. V shed 4 bases, J shed 0 bases, and the junction held 7 bases outside the gene matches.

The chain's CDR3 is CASSIQGGGNTIYF. The CDR3 DNA reads as TGTGCCAGTAGTATTCAAGGAGGTGGAAACACCATATATTTT. The J gene is TRBJ1-3, the V gene TRBV19; D gene ambiguous. Germline CDR1 reads LNHDA; CDR2 reads SQIVND (reference sequence). This CDR3 has 14 amino acids. V lost 3 bases and J 3 bases, leaving 9 bases between the germline ends. The whole variable domain, remainder taken from reference TRBV19 and TRBJ1-3, is DGGITQSPKYLFRKEGQNVTLSCEQNLNHDAMYWYRQDPGQGLRLIYYSQIVNDFQKGDIAEGYSVSREKKESFPLTVTSAQKNPTAFYLCASSIQGGGNTIYFGEGSWLTVV.